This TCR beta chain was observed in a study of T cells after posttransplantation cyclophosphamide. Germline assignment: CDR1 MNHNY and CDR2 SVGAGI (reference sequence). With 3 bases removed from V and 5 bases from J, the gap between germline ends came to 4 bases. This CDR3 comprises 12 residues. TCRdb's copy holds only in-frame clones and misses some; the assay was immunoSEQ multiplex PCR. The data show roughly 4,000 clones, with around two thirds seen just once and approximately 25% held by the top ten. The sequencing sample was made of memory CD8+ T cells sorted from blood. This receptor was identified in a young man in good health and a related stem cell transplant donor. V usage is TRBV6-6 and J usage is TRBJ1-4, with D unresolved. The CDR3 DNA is TGTGCCAGCAGTTATATGAATGAAAAACTGTTTTTT. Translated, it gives CASSYMNEKLFF.